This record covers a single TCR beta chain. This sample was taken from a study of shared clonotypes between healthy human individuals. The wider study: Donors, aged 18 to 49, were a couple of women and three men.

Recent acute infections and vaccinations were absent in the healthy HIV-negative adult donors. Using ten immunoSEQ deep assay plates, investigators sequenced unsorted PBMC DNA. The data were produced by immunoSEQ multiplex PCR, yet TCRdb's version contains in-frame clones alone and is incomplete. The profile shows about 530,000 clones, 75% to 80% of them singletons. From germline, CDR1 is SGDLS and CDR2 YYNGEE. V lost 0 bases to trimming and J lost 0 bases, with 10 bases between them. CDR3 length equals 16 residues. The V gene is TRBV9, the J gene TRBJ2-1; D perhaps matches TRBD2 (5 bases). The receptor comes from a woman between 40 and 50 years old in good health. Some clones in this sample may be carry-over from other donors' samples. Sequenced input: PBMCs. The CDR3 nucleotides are TGTGCCAGCAGCGTAGAACCGGGGAGCTCCTACAATGAGCAGTTCTTC. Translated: CASSVEPGSSYNEQFF.